These 16 T cell receptor beta chains share one sample of origin, sequenced in a study of T cell changes during pregnancy in multiple sclerosis. The repertoire was sequenced with immunoSEQ multiplex PCR; TCRdb's copy has only in-frame clones and lacks some. The sample records about 75,000 clones, 85% to 95% being singletons. The sequenced sample was CD4+ T cells from peripheral blood mononuclear cells, obtained before pregnancy. Every receptor here comes from a female donor with multiple sclerosis, enrolled in a pregnancy study.

This clone was counted a single time. The chain recombines TRBV5-1 with TRBJ2-2, with 10 bases matching TRBD2. Germline CDR1 reads SGHRS; CDR2 reads YFSETQ. Trimming at V came to 1 base and at J to 0 bases, leaving 6 bases not matched to a gene. The CDR3 consists of 18 residues. CDR3 sequence: CASSLIAGGFANTGELFF. The CDR3 DNA sequence: TGCGCCAGCAGCTTGATAGCGGGGGGTTTCGCGAACACCGGGGAGCTGTTTTTT.

This clone was observed a single time. The chain has TRBV25-1 and TRBJ1-2; D unclear. This CDR3 has 11 amino acids. V was pared by 4 bases and J by 7 bases, with 7 bases between. CDR1 and CDR2 from the germline V gene are MGHDK and SYGVNS. DNA for the CDR3: TGTGCCAGCAGTGCAGGTATTGGCTACACCTTC. It translates to CASSAGIGYTF.

The chain carries TRBV7-2 and TRBJ2-3; 7 positions agree with TRBD2. This CDR3 spans 15 amino acids. In germline, CDR1 is SGHTA, CDR2 FQGNSA. J lost 1 base, V lost 3 bases, and 4 bases had no gene match. This CDR3 reads CASSFGSGGTDTQYF. CDR3 sequence (DNA): TGTGCCAGCAGCTTCGGGAGCGGGGGCACAGATACGCAGTATTTT.

The chain carries TRBV25-1 and TRBJ2-1; weak D call: TRBD1 (6 bases). The CDR3 consists of 14 residues. V was shortened by 1 base and J by 6 bases, with 10 bases between the two germline ends. Germline CDR1 is MGHDK and CDR2 is SYGVNS. The CDR3 is CASSESGRGNEQFF. CDR3 nucleotide sequence: TGTGCCAGCAGTGAATCCGGCAGGGGCAATGAGCAGTTCTTC.

The J gene is TRBJ2-3, the V gene TRBV18, with D perhaps TRBD2 (5 bases). The CDR3 consists of 15 residues. V shed 6 bases and J shed 3 bases, with 16 bases lying between them. The germline V gene has CDR1 KGHSH and CDR2 LQKENI. CDR3 coding DNA: TGTGCCAGCTCCCTCCGCCAGACTAAAACAGATACGCAGTATTTT. Its protein product is CASSLRQTKTDTQYF.

The chain links TRBV6-4 to TRBJ2-2, with 12 bases identical to TRBD2. The ends lost 0 bases at V and 7 bases at J; junction bases unmatched: 0. Germline lookup yields CDR1 MRHNA and CDR2 SNTAGT. This CDR3 region has 15 residues. The DNA for the CDR3 is TGTGCCAGCAGTGACTCGACTAGCGGGAGCGGGGAGCTGTTTTTT. Amino acids: CASSDSTSGSGELFF.

The chain links TRBV5-6 to TRBJ2-2; TRBD1 might be the D (6 bases). Trimming left V 3 bases short and J 6 bases short, with 15 bases between. Germline V gives CDR1 SGHDT, CDR2 YYEEEE. CDR3 length: 15 amino acids. Here the CDR3 DNA reads TGTGCCAGCAGCTATCTAAGTGGGACATCCGGGGAGCTGTTTTTT. Protein: CASSYLSGTSGELFF.

The chain combines TRBV10-3 with TRBJ2-7; D perhaps matches TRBD1 (8 bases). CDR1 and CDR2 (germline): ENHRY, SYGVKD. The V end lost 2 bases, the J end lost 1 base, and 12 bases lay between the germline ends. This CDR3 comprises 15 residues. CDR3 DNA: TGTGCCATCAGTGAGACAGGGGGACTATCCTACGAGCAGTACTTC. Amino acids: CAISETGGLSYEQYF.

As for this clone: The sample contains more than one DNA sequence encoding this CDR3. The chain couples TRBV20-1 to TRBJ2-1; 7 bases align to TRBD1. V dropped 3 bases and J dropped 7; count of bases not matched to a gene: 0. CDR1 is DFQATT, CDR2 SNEGSKA, per germline (reference sequence). The CDR3 consists of 11 residues. The CDR3 nucleotides are TGCAGTGCTAGCAGGGGGAATGAGCAGTTCTTC. Translated, it gives CSASRGNEQFF.

The chain employs TRBV5-1 and TRBJ1-2; D is possibly TRBD1 (5 bases). Between the trimmed V and J ends, which lost 1 base and 3 bases, there was a span of 13 bases. CDR3 length: 15 residues. CDR1 SGHRS and CDR2 YFSETQ come from the germline V gene. The CDR3 region is CASSLRSQVDYGYTF. The CDR3 DNA reads TGCGCCAGCAGCTTGAGGTCACAGGTCGACTATGGCTACACCTTC.

The genes are TRBV19 and TRBJ1-3; D gene ambiguous. There are 14 residues in the CDR3. Germline lookup yields CDR1 LNHDA and CDR2 SQIVND (reference sequence). Trimming stripped 11 bases from V and 0 bases from J, with 14 bases between. This CDR3 reads CASHWRSSGNTIYF. The DNA for the CDR3 is TGTGCCTCCCATTGGCGGAGCTCTGGAAACACCATATATTTT.

This clone has a single count. In nucleotides, the CDR3 is TGTGCCAGCAGTACAGGGTACACCGGGGAGCTGTTTTTT. Amino acid sequence: CASSTGYTGELFF. The rearrangement uses TRBV27 and TRBJ2-2; TRBD1 might be the D (6 bases). This CDR3 has 13 amino acids. V lost 5 bases, J lost 3 bases, and 7 bases lay in between. The germline CDR1 and CDR2 sequences are MNHEY and SMNVEV (reference sequence).

The chain employs TRBV19 and TRBJ2-3, with no clear D. CDR3 length: 14 residues. V was shortened by 0 bases and J by 1 base, with 5 bases between the two germline ends. Germline V gene lookup returns CDR1 LNHDA and CDR2 SQIVND (reference sequence). The CDR3 protein is CASSIDPGTDTQYF. DNA of the CDR3: TGTGCCAGTAGTATAGATCCTGGCACAGATACGCAGTATTTT.

The V and J genes are TRBV4-3 and TRBJ2-3; the D gene is possibly TRBD2 (5 bases). The CDR3 extends over 18 amino acids. Trimming stripped 0 bases from V and 2 bases from J, with 18 bases between. Germline V gene data show CDR1 as LGHNA and CDR2 as YSLEER. The CDR3 is CASSQDSPRVGNTDTQYF. In nucleotides, the CDR3 is TGCGCCAGCAGCCAAGATTCCCCTAGAGTCGGGAACACAGATACGCAGTATTTT.

In the case of this clone: Compared with germline, one end of the junction differs, possibly owing to a read error. This chain connects TRBV7-7 to TRBJ2-5, with D possibly being TRBD2 (5 bases). Germline loops: CDR1 SSHAT, CDR2 FNYEAQ (reference sequence). The CDR3 is made up of 14 amino acids. The CDR3 spells CASSRSSVGETQYF. In DNA form, the CDR3 reads TGTGCTAGCAGCCGAAGTAGCGTAGGAGAGACCCAGTACTTC.

V usage is TRBV11-2 and J usage is TRBJ1-2; possibly TRBD1 for D (5 bases). There are 12 residues in the CDR3. The germline V gene has CDR1 SGHAT and CDR2 FQNNGV. The germline V and J ends were trimmed by 5 bases and 5 bases, with 9 bases remaining between them. In nucleotides, the CDR3 is TGTGCCAGCAGCCCCGGGGGTTATGGCTACACCTTC. This gives the protein CASSPGGYGYTF. Filled out from reference TRBV11-2 and TRBJ1-2, the complete variable domain reads EAGVAQSPRYKIIEKRQSVAFWCNPISGHATLYWYQQILGQGPKLLIQFQNNGVVDDSQLPKDRFSAERLKGVDSTLKIQPAKLEDSAVYLCASSPGGYGYTFGSGTRLTVV.